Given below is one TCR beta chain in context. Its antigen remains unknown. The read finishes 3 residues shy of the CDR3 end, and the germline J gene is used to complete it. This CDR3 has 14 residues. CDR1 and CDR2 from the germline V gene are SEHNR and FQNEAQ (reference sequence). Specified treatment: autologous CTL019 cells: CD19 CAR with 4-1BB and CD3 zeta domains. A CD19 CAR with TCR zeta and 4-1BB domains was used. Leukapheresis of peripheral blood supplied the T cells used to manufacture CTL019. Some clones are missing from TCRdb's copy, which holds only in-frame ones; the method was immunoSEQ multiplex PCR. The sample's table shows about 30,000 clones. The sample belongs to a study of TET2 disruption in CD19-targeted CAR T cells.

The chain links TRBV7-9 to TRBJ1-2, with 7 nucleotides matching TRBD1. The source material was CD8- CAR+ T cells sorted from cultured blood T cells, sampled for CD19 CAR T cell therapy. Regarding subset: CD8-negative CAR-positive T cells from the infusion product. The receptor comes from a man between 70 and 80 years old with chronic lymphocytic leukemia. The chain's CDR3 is CASSPRTGYNDYTF. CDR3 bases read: TGTGCCAGCAGCCCTCGGACAGGTTACAATGAC.